Below, one T cell receptor (beta chain) is given with its context. J gave up 5 bases and V 5 bases, and 4 bases lay outside the gene matches. CDR1 and CDR2 from the germline V gene are SEHNR and FQNEAQ (reference sequence). The CDR3 is 14 residues long. The table came from immunoSEQ multiplex PCR; TCRdb's copy has only in-frame clones and leaves some out. Of over 200,000 clones in the sample, around 92% were seen once. The sample comes from a study of blood T cell repertoires in COVID-19. This clonotype originated in a person aged 18-30 years with COVID-19, enrolled during active disease. The chain joins TRBV7-9 to TRBJ2-2; 8 bases map to TRBD1. The source material was peripheral blood. The CDR3 DNA is TGTGCCAGCAGCACCCGACAGGGGACCGGGGAGCTGTTTTTT. Protein: CASSTRQGTGELFF.